The rows below give T cell receptor beta chains drawn from one sample of a study of shared clonotypes between healthy human individuals. Profiling relied on immunoSEQ multiplex PCR, and the TCRdb table lists in-frame clones only, not all of them. Altogether roughly 2.4 million clones are present, 95% being singletons, with the ten largest covering roughly 0.13%. Source material: naive CD4+ T cells sorted from blood. The receptor source for this set is a young man in good health. Each CDR3 is given with its conserved first and last residue. Each record gives: V gene, CDR3 protein.

TRBV4-2 CASSQERTGSRGYGYTF
TRBV19 CASSIGLAGPTGELFF
TRBV5-1 CASSLRRDREQYF
TRBV7-9 CASSSRGLNEQFF
TRBV19 CASRKSSTDTQYF
TRBV9 CASSVVTGGEAFF
TRBV10-2 CASGEGKYEQYF
TRBV10-3 CATGDGANTEAFF
TRBV9 CASSPPGRAAGNTIYF
TRBV18 CASSLNRGRETQYF
TRBV2 CASSEPGTAKVNTGELFF
TRBV11-2 CASSSTGTGGLYEQYF
TRBV2 CASNLWTPGTGELFF
TRBV5-4 CASSLGQGSTEAFF
TRBV29-1 CSVEAPGAGANVLTF
TRBV10-1 CASNQKDTQYF
TRBV5-5 CASSLMEGRSYEQYF
TRBV5-4 CASREFGNSYEQYF
TRBV10-3 CAISATGFDTGELFF
TRBV9 CASSLREYSNSPLHF
TRBV2 CASSGTGYNEQFF
TRBV6-5 CASSYSGGQSYEQYF
TRBV2 CASSGATAFDKEVVNYGYTF
TRBV30 CAWSASQGQPQHF
TRBV6-1 CASSESGTGGDTQYF
TRBV30 CAWSVLAAREGYTF
TRBV9 CASSVDLNTGELFF
TRBV10-3 CAISDPIQGDTEAFF
TRBV2 CASSGYNSPLHF
TRBV9 CASSATSGGGYNEQFF
TRBV19 CASSIVYRNNYGYTF
TRBV18 CASSPPRGTANTGELFF
TRBV4-1 CASSQVPQGNTEAFF
TRBV5-1 CASSLEQGRASNQPQHF
TRBV25-1 CASSDLGPGEGYTF
TRBV6-6 CASSQHQFSYNEQFF
TRBV5-1 CASSLRGSDTQYF
TRBV19 CASSKTGVSNQPQHF
TRBV30 CAWSVRGLLGAFF
TRBV7-9 CASIHAGRQETQYF
TRBV10-3 CAISISGGQETQYF
TRBV27 CASSLFPTYSSYNEQFF
TRBV12-5 CASGLLAVGNTIYF
TRBV6-5 CASRSPRETQYF